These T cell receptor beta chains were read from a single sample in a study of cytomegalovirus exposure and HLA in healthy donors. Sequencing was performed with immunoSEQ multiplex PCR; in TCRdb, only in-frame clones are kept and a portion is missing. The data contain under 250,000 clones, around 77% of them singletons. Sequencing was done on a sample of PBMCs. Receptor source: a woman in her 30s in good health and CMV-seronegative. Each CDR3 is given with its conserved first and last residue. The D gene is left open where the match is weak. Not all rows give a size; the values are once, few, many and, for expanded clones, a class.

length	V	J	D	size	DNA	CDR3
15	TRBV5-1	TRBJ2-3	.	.	TGCGCCAGCAGCTTATTAGCGCAGAGCACAGATACGCAGTATTTT	CASSLLAQSTDTQYF
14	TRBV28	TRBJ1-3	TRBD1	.	TGTGCCAGCAGACCTGGGACAGCTGGAAACACCATATATTTT	CASRPGTAGNTIYF
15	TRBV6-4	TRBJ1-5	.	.	TGTGCCAGCAGTGCCGATCGGGGGGCCGGCCAACCCCAGCATTTT	CASSADRGAGQPQHF
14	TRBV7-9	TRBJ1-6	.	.	TGTGCCAGCAGCTTCGGACAGTATAATTCACCCCTCCACTTT	CASSFGQYNSPLHF
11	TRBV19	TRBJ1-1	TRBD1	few	TGTGCCAGTAGTAGGACAGGGGAAGCTTTCTTT	CASSRTGEAFF
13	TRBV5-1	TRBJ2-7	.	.	TGCGCCAGTGGTGCGGGAAGCTCCTACGAGCAGTACTTC	CASGAGSSYEQYF
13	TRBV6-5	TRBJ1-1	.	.	TGTGCCAGCGGATGGAGGGAAGGGACTGAAGCTTTCTTT	CASGWREGTEAFF
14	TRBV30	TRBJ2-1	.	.	TGTGCCTGGATCGTGCGGCTAGATCTCAATGAGCAGTTCTTC	CAWIVRLDLNEQFF
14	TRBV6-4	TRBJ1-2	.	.	TGTGCCAGCAGTGACTCGATAGGGGGATATGGCTACACCTTC	CASSDSIGGYGYTF
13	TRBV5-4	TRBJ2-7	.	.	TGTGCCAGCAGCTTGTTCGGGAGACACGAGCAGTACTTC	CASSLFGRHEQYF
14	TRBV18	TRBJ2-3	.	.	TGTGCCAGCTCACCTTCGCGGGGCACAGATACGCAGTATTTT	CASSPSRGTDTQYF
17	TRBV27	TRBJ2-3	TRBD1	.	TGTGCCAGCAGTCCCCATTTGGGACAGGGGCCTACAGATACGCAGTATTTT	CASSPHLGQGPTDTQYF
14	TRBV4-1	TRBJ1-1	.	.	TGCGCCAGCAGCCAAGTGCAGGGGAGAACTGAAGCTTTCTTT	CASSQVQGRTEAFF
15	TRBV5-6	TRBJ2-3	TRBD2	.	TGTGCCAGCAGCTCCGGGACTAGGGGCACAGATACGCAGTATTTT	CASSSGTRGTDTQYF
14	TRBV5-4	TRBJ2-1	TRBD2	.	TGTGCCAGCAGGGCCGGGACTAGAGACAATGAGCAGTTCTTC	CASRAGTRDNEQFF
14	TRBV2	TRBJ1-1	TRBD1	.	TGTGCCAGCAGAAGGACAGGAGAGAACACTGAAGCTTTCTTT	CASRRTGENTEAFF
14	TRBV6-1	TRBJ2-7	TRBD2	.	TGTACCAGCGGGGTAGCACCAGGGTGGTTCGAGCAGTACTTC	CTSGVAPGWFEQYF
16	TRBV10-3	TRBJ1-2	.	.	TGTGCCATCAGTGAGAATAGGGACACCTATAACTATGGCTACACCTTC	CAISENRDTYNYGYTF
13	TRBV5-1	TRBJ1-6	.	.	TGCGCCAGCAGCTTGGCCGGGGAGCCACCCCTCCACTTT	CASSLAGEPPLHF
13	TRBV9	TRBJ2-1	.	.	TGTGCCAGCGGTCACATGAGCATGCGGGAGCAGTTCTTC	CASGHMSMREQFF
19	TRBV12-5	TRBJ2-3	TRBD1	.	TGTGCTAGTGGTTACCCGGACAGGGGTGACCTCTACAGCACAGATACGCAGTATTTT	CASGYPDRGDLYSTDTQYF
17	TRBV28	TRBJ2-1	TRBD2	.	TGTGCCAGCAGGGGGACTAGCGGGAGGAGCTCCTACAATGAGCAGTTCTTC	CASRGTSGRSSYNEQFF
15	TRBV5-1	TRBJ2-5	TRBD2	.	TGCGCCAGCAGCCACAGACGGACTAGCACGGAGACCCAGTACTTC	CASSHRRTSTETQYF
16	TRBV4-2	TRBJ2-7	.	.	.	CASSQVLERGSYEQYF
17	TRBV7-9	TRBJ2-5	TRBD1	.	TGTGCCAGCAGCCCTCGGTTAGGGACAGGGAAGTCGAAGACCCAGTACTTC	CASSPRLGTGKSKTQYF
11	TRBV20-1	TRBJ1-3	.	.	TGCAGTGCTAGCTTTAGAAACACCATATATTTT	CSASFRNTIYF
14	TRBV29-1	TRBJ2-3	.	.	TGCAGCGGTTTACCGGGACTCAACACAGATACGCAGTATTTT	CSGLPGLNTDTQYF
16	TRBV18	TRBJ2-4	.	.	TGTGCCAGCTCACCACCCACAGGGATGGGCAAAAACATTCAGTACTTC	CASSPPTGMGKNIQYF
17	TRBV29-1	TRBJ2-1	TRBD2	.	TGCAGCGTTGAAGGGGCTCTAGCGGGGGGCCGCTACAATGAGCAGTTCTTC	CSVEGALAGGRYNEQFF
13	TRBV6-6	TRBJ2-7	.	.	TGTGCCAGCAGTTACGTGGACACCTACGAGCAGTACTTC	CASSYVDTYEQYF
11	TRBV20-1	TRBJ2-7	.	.	TGCAGTGCTAGAGATAGGACTTCGCAGTACTTC	CSARDRTSQYF
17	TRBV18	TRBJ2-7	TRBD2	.	TGTGCCAGCTCACCACGGAGCGGACTAGCGAGCTCCTACGAGCAGTACTTC	CASSPRSGLASSYEQYF